The 20 T cell receptor beta chains reported below all come from one sample, sequenced in a study of CD8 T cells in Susac syndrome. Reverse transcription of roughly 0.5 to 1 ug RNA used random hexamers. TCRdb itself ran the immunoSEQ multiplex PCR reads through MiXCR, one entry per CDR3 protein. The sample records roughly 100,000 distinct CDR3 sequences, roughly 95% being singletons. The source material was CD8+ T cells from PBMCs. These receptors came from a human donor with Susac syndrome.

This chain uses TRBV9 with TRBJ2-6; possibly TRBD2 for D (5 bases). Germline V gene sequence: CDR1 SGDLS, CDR2 YYNGEE. The CDR3 is 18 amino acids. The V gene lost 0 bases and the J gene lost 4 bases, with 17 bases spanning the gap. The CDR3 DNA reads TGTGCCAGCAGCGTAGGAGAGGCACGGGATTCCGGGGCCAACGTCCTGACTTTC. Its protein is CASSVGEARDSGANVLTF.

The rearrangement links TRBV5-6 to TRBJ1-3, with 7 nucleotides matching TRBD1. Germline assignment: CDR1 SGHDT and CDR2 YYEEEE. CDR3 length equals 14 residues. The V and J ends lost 2 bases and 5 bases, in that order; junction bases with no gene match: 4. In DNA form, the CDR3 reads TGTGCCAGCAGCTTCGGGACAGCACGAAACACCATATATTTT. This sequence encodes CASSFGTARNTIYF.

The rearrangement uses TRBV4-2 and TRBJ2-5; D is perhaps TRBD2 (5 bases). Trimming shortened V by 4 bases and J by 5 bases, and 11 bases separated the two germline ends. Germline-derived CDR1 and CDR2 are LGHNA and YNFKEQ. This CDR3 contains 13 residues. CDR3 bases: TGTGCCAGCAGCCCGTCGAGGGAGGAGACCCAGTACTTC. Protein: CASSPSREETQYF.

The V call is TRBV15, the J call TRBJ2-5; D perhaps matches TRBD2 (6 bases). With 3 bases removed from V and 1 base from J, the gap between germline ends came to 9 bases. Looked up from germline, CDR1 is LNHNV and CDR2 is YYDKDF (reference sequence). The length of the CDR3 is 14 residues. The CDR3 sequence is CATSSRGSQETQYF. CDR3 DNA: TGTGCCACCAGCAGCCGGGGGTCCCAAGAGACCCAGTACTTC.

CDR3 residues: CASSGTAKRFF. The DNA for the CDR3 is TGTGCCAGCAGCGGGACGGCGAAGCGGTTCTTC. The J gene is TRBJ2-1, the V gene TRBV12-3 or TRBV12-4; D is possibly TRBD1 or TRBD2 (5 bases each). Trimming took off 6 bases at V and 15 bases at J, with 15 bases between the two ends. The CDR3 sequence is 11 residues long.

The chain couples TRBV15 to TRBJ2-7; no firm D call. This CDR3 has 15 amino acids. The V gene's germline CDR1 is LNHNV and CDR2 YYDKDF (reference sequence). The V and J ends lost 0 bases and 0 bases respectively, with 9 bases between them. DNA of the CDR3: TGTGCCACCAGCAGAGAAGGGCAGACCTCCTACGAGCAGTACTTC. Protein sequence: CATSREGQTSYEQYF.

In DNA, the CDR3 is TGTGCCAGCAGCCCCGGGTCGGTCACAGATACGCAGTATTTT. Amino acid sequence: CASSPGSVTDTQYF. The chain uses TRBV11-1 and TRBJ2-3; no reliable D call. Trimming shortened V by 5 bases and J by 2 bases, and 11 bases separated the two germline ends. The CDR3 spans 14 residues. Per the germline V gene, CDR1 is SGHAT and CDR2 is FQDESV (reference sequence).

This sequence joins TRBV6-2 or TRBV6-3 and TRBJ1-1, with a tentative D call TRBD1 (6 bases). The V end was cut by 3 bases, the J end by 5 bases, with 10 bases between. The CDR3 is 13 amino acids. Looked up from germline, CDR1 is MNHEY and CDR2 is SVGEGT. CDR3 bases: TGTGCCAGCAGTTATGGGGGGCAAACTGAAGCTTTCTTT. This translates into CASSYGGQTEAFF.

This clonotype was seen just once. This chain joins TRBV7-9 and TRBJ2-5, with 9 bases lining up with TRBD1. Trimming at V came to 5 bases and at J to 4 bases, leaving 5 bases not matched to a gene. Germline V gives CDR1 SEHNR, CDR2 FQNEAQ (reference sequence). CDR3 length equals 14 residues. This CDR3 is CASSSGQGRETQYF. The CDR3 nucleotides are TGTGCCAGCAGCAGCGGACAGGGGCGAGAGACCCAGTACTTC. The entire variable domain, with the rest obtained from reference TRBV7-9 and TRBJ2-5, is as follows: DTGVSQNPRHKITKRGQNVTFRCDPISEHNRLYWYRQTLGQGPEFLTYFQNEAQLEKSRLLSDRFSAERPKGSFSTLEIQRTEQGDSAMYLCASSSGQGRETQYFGPGTRLLVL.

The genes are TRBV20-1 and TRBJ2-7; D is unclear. The CDR3 extends over 12 amino acids. The V gene lost 3 bases and the J gene lost 0 bases, with 6 bases spanning the gap. CDR1 and CDR2 from the germline V gene are DFQATT and SNEGSKA (reference sequence). The CDR3 DNA follows: TGCAGTGCTAGTAGTTACTCCTACGAGCAGTACTTC. This encodes CSASSYSYEQYF.

This chain connects TRBV6-1 to TRBJ2-3, with unresolved D. V lost 7 bases and J 3 bases, leaving 8 bases between the germline ends. Germline-derived CDR1 and CDR2 are MNHNS and SASEGT. The CDR3 extends over 12 amino acids. CDR3 sequence: CASTKETDTQYF. CDR3 DNA sequence: TGTGCCAGCACGAAGGAGACAGATACGCAGTATTTT.

The chain carries TRBV12-5 and TRBJ2-7; D tentatively fits TRBD1 or TRBD2 (6 bases each). V shed 1 base and J shed 3 bases, with 7 bases lying between them. Per germline, CDR1 LGHNT and CDR2 FRNRAP. The CDR3 is 13 residues long. DNA of the CDR3: TGTGCTAGTGGTTTGGAGGGGGGCTACGAGCAGTACTTC. Protein product: CASGLEGGYEQYF.

The gene calls are TRBV20-1 and TRBJ2-6; TRBD1 matches at 10 bases. V trimming: 0 bases; J trimming: 1 base; junction bases outside the gene matches: 6. Germline V gives CDR1 DFQATT, CDR2 SNEGSKA (reference sequence). This CDR3 is 18 amino acids long. Here the CDR3 DNA reads TGCAGTGCTAGAGATTTTACGGGACAGGGGTCTGGGGCCAACGTCCTGACTTTC. It codes for CSARDFTGQGSGANVLTF.

This clonotype was seen just once. The chain is built from TRBV20-1 and TRBJ2-3; D unresolved. With 5 bases removed from V and 1 base from J, the gap between germline ends came to 13 bases. CDR3 length: 14 amino acids. Per germline, CDR1 DFQATT and CDR2 SNEGSKA (reference sequence). The CDR3 nucleotides read TGCAGTGCTGCTACCGGACCCCGCACAGATACGCAGTATTTT. It codes for CSAATGPRTDTQYF.

The chain recombines TRBV11-2 with TRBJ2-6; D gene uncertain. Germline CDR1 reads SGHAT; CDR2 reads FQNNGV. V was shortened by 7 bases and J by 0 bases, with 13 bases between the two germline ends. The CDR3 contains 16 residues. The CDR3 here is CASNGQASSGANVLTF. For the CDR3, the DNA is TGTGCCAGCAACGGCCAGGCGAGCTCTGGGGCCAACGTCCTGACTTTC. Looking up the rest from reference TRBV11-2 and TRBJ2-6 gives the full variable domain: EAGVAQSPRYKIIEKRQSVAFWCNPISGHATLYWYQQILGQGPKLLIQFQNNGVVDDSQLPKDRFSAERLKGVDSTLKIQPAKLEDSAVYLCASNGQASSGANVLTFGAGSRLTVL.

This clonotype was seen only a few times. The DNA for the CDR3 is TGTGCCAGCAGTTATGGGACAGGGGGGTACGAGCAGTACTTC. This encodes CASSYGTGGYEQYF. The rearrangement links TRBV6-5 to TRBJ2-7; 11 nucleotides match TRBD1. CDR1 MNHEY and CDR2 SVGAGI come from the germline V gene. V was pared by 3 bases and J by 4 bases, with 2 bases of the junction left unmatched. The CDR3 is 14 amino acids.

The chain links TRBV4-1 to TRBJ1-2; 7 bases agree with TRBD1. Germline CDR1 is MGHRA and CDR2 is YSYEKL. CDR3 length: 13 residues. V gave up 1 base and J gave up 6 bases; unmatched junction bases: 2. This CDR3 reads CASSQAGGDGYTF. CDR3 coding DNA: TGCGCCAGCAGCCAAGCAGGGGGTGATGGCTACACCTTC.

The rearrangement links TRBV3-1 to TRBJ2-5; TRBD2 matches at 11 bases. The germline V gene has CDR1 LGHDT and CDR2 YNNKEL (reference sequence). J was trimmed by 4 bases and V by 1 base; bases with no gene match: 8. This CDR3 is built from 17 residues. CDR3 residues: CASSQALAGGLGETQYF. The CDR3 DNA is TGTGCCAGCAGCCAAGCCTTAGCGGGGGGGCTGGGAGAGACCCAGTACTTC.

The chain is built from TRBV10-2 and TRBJ2-1, with D tentatively TRBD2 (5 bases). Per the germline V gene, CDR1 is WSHSY and CDR2 is SAAADI. Trimming took 3 bases from V and 8 from J, leaving 20 bases between them. This CDR3 region has 16 residues. The CDR3 nucleotides read TGCGCCAGCAGTGAATACGACCAAACCGGGGTCGATGAGCAGTTCTTC. Protein: CASSEYDQTGVDEQFF.

This clonotype has more than one count but fewer than ten. The gene calls are TRBV7-8 and TRBJ2-7; maybe TRBD1 (6 bases). Germline V CDR1 and CDR2: SGHVS, FQNEAQ. CDR3 length: 13 amino acids. V dropped 5 bases and J dropped 1 base, with 9 bases sitting between them. CDR3: CASSSDRSYEQYF. Here the CDR3 DNA reads TGTGCCAGCAGCAGCGACAGGTCCTACGAGCAGTACTTC.